The clone carrying this T cell receptor beta chain was counted a single time. Some clones are missing from TCRdb's copy, which holds only in-frame ones; the method was immunoSEQ multiplex PCR. This table holds roughly 12,000 clones, about 78% found once. The data were taken from a study of T cells after somatic rescue of genetic block. The CDR3 is 12 residues long. CDR1 is SNHLY, CDR2 FYNNEI, per germline. V shed 5 bases and J shed 1 base, with 5 bases lying between them. The chain couples TRBV2 to TRBJ2-5, with D hard to call. The clonotype comes from a boy aged 5 to 17. Material: peripheral blood mononuclear cells (PBMCs). CDR3 sequence: CASSYGQETQYF. CDR3 DNA sequence: TGTGCCAGCAGTTATGGCCAAGAGACCCAGTACTTC. The full variable domain, in which reference TRBV2 and TRBJ2-5 provide the parts outside the CDR3, is EPEVTQTPSHQVTQMGQEVILRCVPISNHLYFYWYRQILGQKVEFLVSFYNNEISEKSEIFDDQFSVERPDGSNFTLKIRSTKLEDSAMYFCASSYGQETQYFGPGTRLLVL.